The clone carrying this T cell receptor (beta chain) was found a few times. Its antigen is unknown. Nominal health characterized the donors when sampled, though unrecorded immune exposures were likely. The entry originates in a study of cytomegalovirus exposure and HLA in healthy donors. Study at large: Earlier results showed 117 million unique TCR beta sequences derived from approximately 170 million T cells.

From germline, CDR1 is SGHTA and CDR2 FQGNSA. Between the trimmed V and J ends, which lost 3 bases and 0 bases, there was a span of 6 bases. This CDR3 is built from 14 residues. Primers included in the PCR were 60 Vbeta and 13 Jbeta primers. Generated by immunoSEQ multiplex PCR, the TCRdb table keeps only in-frame clones and is missing some. The sample yields some 150,000 clones, over 60% seen once. Study outcomes and limitations: Among the CMV-associated chains, three were confirmed in vitro as specific for CMV antigens. The study flagged some 170 TCR beta chains as cytomegalovirus-associated.

The clonotype was recovered from a woman aged 25 to 39 in good health and CMV-seronegative. This rearrangement joins TRBV7-2 to TRBJ2-1; D unresolved. Source material: PBMCs. CDR3 region: CASSFRGSYNEQFF. CDR3 DNA sequence: TGTGCCAGCAGCTTTAGAGGCTCCTACAATGAGCAGTTCTTC.